This TCR beta chain was observed in a study of monozygotic twins with inflammatory bowel disease. The germline gives CDR1 MGHDK, CDR2 SYGVNS. The CDR3 loop spans 14 amino acids. UMIs bearing a 6-nucleotide sample barcode were added through template switching. Each CDR3 protein gets one entry in TCRdb, which reprocessed the 5' RACE reads and gives no DNA. In all, the sample yields about 440,000 distinct CDR3 sequences. Sequenced sample: blood. This receptor was taken from a human donor with ulcerative colitis or Crohn's disease, or a healthy co-twin of an affected twin (not recorded which). V and J are TRBV25-1 and TRBJ1-2. CDR3 residues: CASSENSLWEGYTF.